These T cell receptor beta chains were read from a single sample in a study of blood T cell repertoires in COVID-19. Some clones are missing from TCRdb's copy, which holds only in-frame ones; the method was immunoSEQ multiplex PCR. Counted here are 220,000 or so clones, approximately 84% occurring once; the ten biggest clones make up around 3%. The sample taken for sequencing was peripheral blood. The receptors were gathered from a man in his fifties who had recovered from COVID-19. Both conserved end residues are part of each CDR3. A D gene is named only where the DNA matches it firmly. The size entry is marked missing in some rows and otherwise reads once, few, many or a size class.

v_call	clone_size	j_call	d_call	cdr3_nt	cdr3_aa
TRBV11-3	NA	TRBJ2-3	TRBD2	TGTGCCAGCAGCTTAGCCGGCGGGAGCAGCACAGATACGCAGTATTTT	CASSLAGGSSTDTQYF
TRBV2	NA	TRBJ2-5	NA	TGTGCCAGCAGTGAACTTTTGGCCGCGGCCCAAGAGACCCAGTACTTC	CASSELLAAAQETQYF
TRBV11-2	few	TRBJ1-2	NA	TGTGCCAGCAGTCTGGGCGTAGGGAGCAACTATGGCTACACCTTC	CASSLGVGSNYGYTF
TRBV19	once	TRBJ2-7	NA	TGTGCCACGTTACACGGGGTGGAGCAGTACTTC	CATLHGVEQYF
TRBV7-2	NA	TRBJ1-5	TRBD1	TGTGCCAGCAGCCGTGGACAGGGTAATCAGCCCCAGCATTTT	CASSRGQGNQPQHF
TRBV4-2	NA	TRBJ1-3	NA	TGTGCCAGCAGCCAAGTGTCAGGAAAATCTGGAAACACCATATATTTT	CASSQVSGKSGNTIYF
TRBV5-4	NA	TRBJ2-5	TRBD1	TGTGCCAGCAGCCACGGACAGGGGGTCGGAGAGACCCAGTACTTC	CASSHGQGVGETQYF
TRBV5-1	NA	TRBJ2-7	NA	TGCGCCAGCAGCTTGAAGGCGCAGGGCGCCTACGAGCAGTACTTC	CASSLKAQGAYEQYF
TRBV19	NA	TRBJ2-5	NA	TGTGCCAGTAGTCCTCGACAGACTCAAGAGACCCAGTACTTC	CASSPRQTQETQYF
TRBV15	once	TRBJ1-4	NA	TGTGCCACCAGGATCGACAGTAATGAAAAACTGTTTTTT	CATRIDSNEKLFF
TRBV28	NA	TRBJ2-7	TRBD2	TGTGCCAGCAGTTTCCCTGGACTAGCGGGTTTCTACGAGCAGTACTTC	CASSFPGLAGFYEQYF
TRBV7-9	NA	TRBJ2-2	NA	TGTGCCAGCAGGAGCCTTGAGGGCAGAAGAAACACCGGGGAGCTGTTTTTT	CASRSLEGRRNTGELFF
TRBV7-9	NA	TRBJ2-3	TRBD1	TGTGCCAGCAGCAGACAGGGGAGCACAGATACGCAGTATTTT	CASSRQGSTDTQYF
TRBV3-1/TRBV3-2	NA	TRBJ2-5	NA	TGTGCCAGCAGCCAAGAGGCAGGGGAGACCCAGTACTTC	CASSQEAGETQYF
TRBV29-1	NA	TRBJ2-5	TRBD1	TGCAGCGGGGACAGGGGGCCTGGTGGAGAGACCCAGTACTTC	CSGDRGPGGETQYF
TRBV5-1	NA	TRBJ1-3	TRBD1	TGCGCCAGCAGCTCCGAATCAACCGACAGGGGATACTCTGGAAACACCATATATTTT	CASSSESTDRGYSGNTIYF
TRBV5-5	NA	TRBJ2-6	NA	TGTGCCAGCACCCCCCCTCTGAGCTCTGGGGCCAACGTCCTGACTTTC	CASTPPLSSGANVLTF
TRBV7-2	NA	TRBJ2-7	TRBD1	TGTGCCAGCAGCTTAGAGGGACAGGGAAGTATACGGGAAAAATACGAGCAGTACTTC	CASSLEGQGSIREKYEQYF
TRBV7-8	few	TRBJ2-2	NA	TGTGCCAGCAGCCCTAGCGTCAACACCGGGGAGCTGTTTTTT	CASSPSVNTGELFF
TRBV21-1	NA	TRBJ2-2	NA	TGTGCCAGCAGCAGACACCACGACAGGGCCGCGAACACCGGGGAGCTGTTTTTT	CASSRHHDRAANTGELFF
TRBV19	NA	TRBJ1-2	TRBD1	TGTGCCAGTAGTCCCCGGGACAGGGCCGGCTACACCTTC	CASSPRDRAGYTF
TRBV7-2	NA	TRBJ2-3	TRBD2	TGTGCCAGCAGCTTCCGTGGGGGGGAGGCGTATTTT	CASSFRGGEAYF
TRBV19	few	TRBJ2-7	NA	TGTGCCAGTAGTACCCGAAGCCCAGGGAGGTCCTACGAGCAGTACTTC	CASSTRSPGRSYEQYF
TRBV7-2	NA	TRBJ2-1	TRBD2	TGTGCCAGCAGCTTAATCGGCCTAGCGGGGTACAATGAGCAGTTCTTC	CASSLIGLAGYNEQFF
TRBV19	NA	TRBJ2-1	NA	TGTGCCAGCAGCCTATACCCAGGGCCCAATGAGCAGTTCTTC	CASSLYPGPNEQFF
TRBV19	NA	TRBJ2-2	TRBD2	TGTGCCAGTAGTATTGGGACTAGCGGGGCGAACACCGGGGAGCTGTTTTTT	CASSIGTSGANTGELFF
TRBV29-1	once	TRBJ2-1	TRBD2	TGCAGCGTAGGACTAGCGGGAGGGCCCCATGAGCAGTTCTTC	CSVGLAGGPHEQFF
TRBV7-2	NA	TRBJ2-6	NA	TGTGCCAGCAGGGAACAGAGCTCTGGGGCCAACGTCCTGACTTTC	CASREQSSGANVLTF
TRBV6-5	NA	TRBJ2-7	NA	TGTGCCAGCCGGACTCCTCTAGCCTACGAGCAGTACTTC	CASRTPLAYEQYF